This T cell receptor beta chain was recorded in a study of graft-versus-host responses after intestinal transplantation. Per germline, CDR1 SQVTM and CDR2 ANQGSEA. This CDR3 comprises 13 residues. Losses at the gene ends were 5 bases for V and 6 bases for J; bases not matched to a gene: 9. A word on this clone: Its specificity is unknown.

Broader study findings: Marrow from the recipient contained GvH clones, some of which had appeared first in ileum or blood.

Profiled with immunoSEQ multiplex PCR; TCRdb holds only in-frame clones, not every one. Of approximately 39,000 clones detected, around 94% appear once; the ten largest clones hold about 0.2%. The starting material was unstimulated CD4+ T cells sorted from spleen or lymph node cells, obtained before transplant. The chain joins TRBV29-1 to TRBJ1-2; 7 nucleotides match TRBD1. This receptor was taken from a human donor who was the organ donor for an intestinal transplant. The CDR3 sequence is CSVTGQGVDGYTF. The CDR3, as DNA: TGCAGCGTTACCGGCCAGGGGGTGGATGGCTACACCTTC.